What follows describes a single T cell receptor (beta chain). There are 14 residues in the CDR3. The V and J ends lost 10 bases and 3 bases respectively, with 19 bases between them. Looked up from germline, CDR1 is SEHNR and CDR2 is FQNEAQ (reference sequence). TCRdb re-called the 5' RACE reads with MiXCR, one entry per CDR3 protein. Here the sample spans tens of thousands of distinct CDR3 sequences, approximately 15% being singletons. This specimen belongs to a study of T-cell memory formation after mild COVID-19. J is TRBJ2-7 and V is TRBV7-9; D unclear. Input material: PBMCs or a T cell subset sorted from them (not recorded which). This clonotype originated in an adult woman who had mild COVID-19 (a few samples of this study predate the infection). Cell type and time point are not known. The chain's CDR3 is CATLSSGSVYEQYF. CDR3 bases: TGTGCCACCCTATCTAGTGGCAGCGTCTACGAGCAGTACTTC.